The 5 T cell receptor beta chains below were found in one sample sequenced in a study of glioma-infiltrating T cells. The iRepertoire nested amplicon-rescue multiplex PCR amplified TCR alpha and beta CDR3s from RNA. MiXCR was run by TCRdb on the multiplex PCR reads, yielding one entry per CDR3 protein. Of 100,000 to 150,000 distinct CDR3 sequences in the sample, about 22% were seen once. What was sequenced was glioma tissue, nonneoplastic brain tissue, or PBMCs (not recorded which). The receptor set was obtained from a human donor with low-grade glioma or glioblastoma, undergoing nonglioma brain surgery, or in good health (not recorded which).

This chain uses TRBV6-1 with TRBJ2-3; 9 bases fit TRBD2. V was clipped by 6 bases and J by 6 bases; unmatched bases: 4. This CDR3 contains 13 residues. The germline V gene has CDR1 MNHNS and CDR2 SASEGT. Here the CDR3 reads CASRRTSVDTQYF. In nucleotides, the CDR3 is TGTGCCAGCAGGCGGACTAGCGTGGATACGCAGTATTTT.

This clonotype was seen many times. CDR3 loop: CASNLPGTEAFF. Here the CDR3 DNA reads TGTGCCAGCAACCTTCCGGGCACTGAAGCTTTCTTT. The rearrangement links TRBV28 to TRBJ1-1; the D is unclear. Per germline, CDR1 MDHEN and CDR2 SYDVKM. This CDR3 is built from 12 residues. The V end lost 7 bases, the J end lost 4 bases, and 10 bases lay between the germline ends.

In the case of this clonotype: It may be a read error: a sequence one base away is much more abundant. V is TRBV20-1 and J is TRBJ2-1; unclear D gene. The CDR3 is 15 residues long. Germline V gene sequence: CDR1 DFQATT, CDR2 SNEGSKA (reference sequence). V shed 1 base and J shed 2 bases, with 12 bases lying between them. As DNA, the CDR3 is TGCAGTGCTAGAGTCCCATGGCCCCCCTACAATGAGCAGTTCTTC. Amino acids: CSARVPWPPYNEQFF.

This clonotype occurred a few times. The gene calls are TRBV7-8 and TRBJ2-2; tentatively, D is TRBD1 or TRBD2 (5 bases each). Germline CDR1 is SGHVS and CDR2 is FQNEAQ. The CDR3 is made up of 13 amino acids. Trimming left V 5 bases short and J 8 bases short, with 12 bases between. CDR3 sequence: CASSGDLTGELFF. Written as DNA, the CDR3 is TGTGCCAGCAGCGGGGACCTAACTGGGGAGCTGTTTTTT. Full variable domain (outside the CDR3, taken from reference TRBV7-8 and TRBJ2-2): GAGVSQSPRYKVAKRGQDVALRCDPISGHVSLFWYQQALGQGPEFLTYFQNEAQLDKSGLPSDRFFAERPEGSVSTLKIQRTQQEDSAVYLCASSGDLTGELFFGEGSRLTVL.

This clonotype came up many times. The rearrangement uses TRBV7-2 and TRBJ2-1, with TRBD2 matching over 8 bases. Germline V gives CDR1 SGHTA, CDR2 FQGNSA. The CDR3 covers 14 residues. The CDR3 here is CAGGGQGSYNEQFF. CDR3 in DNA: TGTGCGGGCGGGGGGCAGGGGTCCTACAATGAGCAGTTCTTC.